Detailed here is one T cell receptor (beta chain). Its antigen is unidentified. From unsorted bulk tissue weighing roughly 17-31 mg, DNA and RNA were co-extracted. Each participant had primary liver carcinoma, and surgical resection was the treatment. The data belong to a study of tumor-infiltrating lymphocytes in primary liver carcinoma. Across the whole study: Each of the growths was stage T1-T3 N0M0, extending about 4.2 to 10 cm across. Study conclusions and caveats: Paired tumor-adjacent and tumor-blood samples overlapped less than tumor region pairs did. Top-250-clone fractions were significantly higher in tumors than in blood (p = 0.039).

From 450 to 600 ng total RNA, TCR beta cDNA was generated with a primer in the constant region. ARM-PCR was slightly modified, and three nested multiplex PCR rounds with it gave rise to the TCR beta libraries. One entry per CDR3 protein, called by TCRdb with MiXCR from the multiplex PCR reads. The sample consists of approximately 46,000 distinct CDR3 sequences, roughly 80% of them appearing once. The source of this sequence is a woman aged 25 to 39 with primary liver carcinoma and hepatitis B virus infection. Sequenced sample: tumor-adjacent normal liver tissue.

The CDR3 nucleotides read TGTGCCAGTAGTCGCGGTGGAGTGACCCAGTACTTC. This codes for CASSRGGVTQYF. V is TRBV19 and J is TRBJ2-5; D is unclear. This CDR3 contains 12 residues. Trimming pared 5 bases from V and 7 bases from J, leaving 11 bases between. Germline V gene lookup returns CDR1 LNHDA and CDR2 SQIVND (reference sequence). The whole variable domain, filled in from reference TRBV19 and TRBJ2-5, reads DGGITQSPKYLFRKEGQNVTLSCEQNLNHDAMYWYRQDPGQGLRLIYYSQIVNDFQKGDIAEGYSVSREKKESFPLTVTSAQKNPTAFYLCASSRGGVTQYFGPGTRLLVL.